Listed here are 32 T cell receptor beta chains from one sample, sequenced in a study of cytomegalovirus exposure and HLA in healthy donors. The study ran its PCR with 60 Vbeta and 13 Jbeta primers. Sequencing used immunoSEQ multiplex PCR; TCRdb keeps in-frame clones, though not all of them. Among roughly 67,000 clones listed, about three quarters were seen once. Sequenced material: PBMCs. The receptor set was obtained from a man in his forties in good health and CMV-seronegative.

This clone was detected only a few times. The chain uses TRBV6-1 and TRBJ2-7; no definite D call. V was shortened by 2 bases and J by 4 bases, with 6 bases between the two germline ends. The CDR3 contains 12 residues. In germline, CDR1 is MNHNS, CDR2 SASEGT. The CDR3 spells CASSESRYEQYF. The CDR3, as DNA: TGTGCCAGCAGTGAATCGAGATACGAGCAGTACTTC.

The chain uses TRBV27 and TRBJ2-3, with D uncertain. CDR1 is MNHEY and CDR2 is SMNVEV in the germline V gene (reference sequence). Trimming stripped 6 bases from V and 0 bases from J, with 7 bases between. This CDR3 has 13 residues. CDR3: CASREISTDTQYF. The DNA of the CDR3 is TGTGCCAGCAGGGAGATCAGCACAGATACGCAGTATTTT.

V gene TRBV19 combines with J gene TRBJ2-1, with 7 bases matching TRBD1. Germline V gene lookup returns CDR1 LNHDA and CDR2 SQIVND (reference sequence). The CDR3 loop spans 16 amino acids. The V gene end was trimmed by 4 bases and the J gene end by 0 bases; junction bases not matched to a gene: 6. The CDR3 DNA reads TGTGCCAGTAGTACCCGGGACAGCGACTCCTACAATGAGCAGTTCTTC. As protein: CASSTRDSDSYNEQFF.

J is TRBJ2-2 and V is TRBV5-4; D is undetermined. V was cut by 2 bases and J by 4 bases, with 15 bases left in between. In germline, CDR1 is SGHNT, CDR2 YYREEE (reference sequence). This CDR3 region has 16 residues. DNA of the CDR3: TGTGCCAGCAGCTTCAAGGTCCCGGGTGGCACCGGGGAGCTGTTTTTT. This encodes CASSFKVPGGTGELFF.

This clone was found once. The genes are TRBV2 and TRBJ2-7, with 9 nucleotides matching TRBD1. Losses at the gene ends were 1 base for V and 3 bases for J; bases not matched to a gene: 1. Germline loops: CDR1 SNHLY, CDR2 FYNNEI. The CDR3 runs 14 residues. In DNA, the CDR3 is TGTGCCAGCAGTGAAGGGACAGGGGTCTACGAGCAGTACTTC. Translated: CASSEGTGVYEQYF.

The chain combines TRBV29-1 with TRBJ2-1; D might be TRBD1 (6 bases). The CDR3 is 12 residues long. Trimming cost V 7 bases and J 8 bases, with 15 bases left between them. The germline V gene encodes CDR1 SQVTM and CDR2 ANQGSEA. The CDR3 region has the DNA TGCAGCGGATCAGGGGTTACGGATGAGCAGTTCTTC. Translated, it gives CSGSGVTDEQFF.

The gene calls are TRBV7-9 and TRBJ2-2; weak D call: TRBD2 (5 bases). Trimming took off 3 bases at V and 4 bases at J, with 9 bases between the two ends. From germline, CDR1 is SEHNR and CDR2 FQNEAQ (reference sequence). This CDR3 region has 14 residues. CDR3 in amino acids: CASSFTGFTGELFF. The CDR3, as DNA: TGTGCCAGCAGCTTTACGGGATTCACCGGGGAGCTGTTTTTT.

The CDR3 region is CASSSAGEGRQETQYF. The CDR3 nucleotides are TGTGCCAGCAGTTCCGCGGGGGAAGGGAGGCAAGAGACCCAGTACTTC. V usage is TRBV28 and J usage is TRBJ2-5, with 7 bases lining up with TRBD2. V dropped 4 bases and J dropped 2; count of bases not matched to a gene: 10. This CDR3 comprises 16 residues. Germline CDR1 MDHEN, CDR2 SYDVKM. The full variable domain, completed using reference TRBV28 and TRBJ2-5, is DVKVTQSSRYLVKRTGEKVFLECVQDMDHENMFWYRQDPGLGLRLIYFSYDVKMKEKGDIPEGYSVSREKKERFSLILESASTNQTSMYLCASSSAGEGRQETQYFGPGTRLLVL.

This clone showed up just a few times. The V call is TRBV4-1, the J call TRBJ1-1; D remains unclear. Trimming stripped 4 bases from V and 9 bases from J, with 21 bases between. This CDR3 contains 15 residues. Germline CDR1 reads MGHRA; CDR2 reads YSYEKL. The CDR3 region is CASSPSSSESIKAFF. CDR3 in DNA: TGCGCCAGCAGCCCGTCCAGCAGCGAAAGTATTAAAGCTTTCTTT.

CDR3 in DNA: TGTGCCAGCACCTTGAGCGGCACCGGGGAGCTGTTTTTT. Residues: CASTLSGTGELFF. The chain has TRBV7-9 and TRBJ2-2; D perhaps matches TRBD2 (5 bases). In germline, CDR1 is SEHNR, CDR2 FQNEAQ (reference sequence). The CDR3 runs to 13 residues. V dropped 7 bases and J dropped 4 bases, with 10 bases sitting between them.

This clone has only one observation. The chain carries TRBV11-2 and TRBJ2-3; no firm D call. The CDR3 has 14 amino acids. V was trimmed by 0 bases and J by 6 bases, leaving 10 bases between them. CDR1 SGHAT and CDR2 FQNNGV come from the germline V gene. The CDR3 DNA is TGTGCCAGCAGCTTAGAGACGGGTTTGGATACGCAGTATTTT. It is translated as CASSLETGLDTQYF.

The V call is TRBV19, the J call TRBJ2-2, with TRBD1 matching 7 bases. The V gene end was trimmed by 3 bases and the J gene end by 0 bases; junction bases not matched to a gene: 7. The CDR3 consists of 17 residues. Germline values: CDR1 LNHDA, CDR2 SQIVND (reference sequence). The CDR3 reads CASSIRMDRTNTGELFF. The CDR3 DNA sequence: TGTGCCAGTAGTATTCGGATGGACAGGACGAACACCGGGGAGCTGTTTTTT.

In this sample, this clone turned up a few times. The V gene is TRBV5-1, the J gene TRBJ1-1, with TRBD1 identical over 7 bases. Germline lookup yields CDR1 SGHRS and CDR2 YFSETQ. The CDR3 is made up of 13 amino acids. The junction had 4 bases not matched to a gene; V was cut back by 4 bases and J by 4 bases. The CDR3 DNA follows: TGCGCCAGCAGCGTAGACAGGGTCACTGAAGCTTTCTTT. Its translation is CASSVDRVTEAFF.

The rearrangement uses TRBV6-5 and TRBJ2-3; D unresolved. The CDR3 length is 13 residues. V dropped 7 bases and J dropped 2 bases, with 10 bases sitting between them. Looked up from germline, CDR1 is MNHEY and CDR2 is SVGAGI. The CDR3 here is CASIRRFTDTQYF. Here the CDR3 DNA reads TGTGCCAGCATTCGGCGGTTCACAGATACGCAGTATTTT.

This sequence joins TRBV19 and TRBJ2-7, with 11 bases that match TRBD2. Looked up from germline, CDR1 is LNHDA and CDR2 is SQIVND (reference sequence). The ends lost 4 bases at V and 3 bases at J; junction bases unmatched: 5. The CDR3 covers 15 residues. This CDR3 is CASSRLAGGYYEQYF. As DNA, the CDR3 is TGTGCCAGTAGTAGATTAGCGGGAGGGTACTACGAGCAGTACTTC.

V and J are TRBV2 and TRBJ2-7; TRBD1 matches 9 bases. J lost 2 bases, V lost 7 bases, and 15 bases had no gene match. CDR1 and CDR2 from the germline V gene are SNHLY and FYNNEI. The CDR3 sequence is 17 residues long. CDR3 sequence reads: CASTPGQGGKGTYEQYF. CDR3 bases: TGTGCCAGCACCCCGGGACAGGGAGGTAAGGGAACCTACGAGCAGTACTTC.

This clone was seen a few times. V gene TRBV18 combines with J gene TRBJ2-1; D may be TRBD2 (5 bases). Germline lookup yields CDR1 KGHSH and CDR2 LQKENI. CDR3 length: 12 amino acids. The V end was cut by 3 bases, the J end by 5 bases, with 5 bases between. The CDR3 region is CASSPRDNEQFF. The CDR3 DNA reads TGTGCCAGCTCACCGAGGGACAATGAGCAGTTCTTC.

J is TRBJ1-4 and V is TRBV7-9; 10 bases map to TRBD1. The CDR3 length is 15 residues. Germline V gene sequence: CDR1 SEHNR, CDR2 FQNEAQ (reference sequence). The ends lost 5 bases at V and 8 bases at J; junction bases unmatched: 8. The CDR3 DNA is TGTGCCAGCAGCCCCGGACAGGGGGGCGAGGAAAAACTGTTTTTT. This codes for CASSPGQGGEEKLFF.

The chain recombines TRBV2 with TRBJ1-5; 10 positions match TRBD1. Trimming took 4 bases from V and 4 from J; bases not matched to a gene: 1. Germline CDR1 and CDR2: SNHLY and FYNNEI. The CDR3 extends over 14 amino acids. The CDR3 spells CASSGTGGNQPQHF. CDR3 DNA sequence: TGTGCCAGCAGTGGGACAGGGGGAAATCAGCCCCAGCATTTT.

This clone showed up just a few times. The chain joins TRBV7-9 to TRBJ2-1; 8 positions agree with TRBD2. Germline CDR1 SEHNR, CDR2 FQNEAQ (reference sequence). The V gene end was trimmed by 3 bases and the J gene end by 4 bases; junction bases not matched to a gene: 2. The CDR3 is 14 amino acids. Here the CDR3 reads CASSFTSGYNEQFF. CDR3 DNA: TGTGCCAGCAGCTTTACTAGCGGTTACAATGAGCAGTTCTTC.

This chain links TRBV10-3 with TRBJ2-5; D gene ambiguous. The DNA end is more similar to TRBJ2-7, so the J call may be wrong. The CDR3 is 14 residues long. Germline CDR1 ENHRY, CDR2 SYGVKD. CDR3 sequence: CAISDAVSSYEQYF. The CDR3 DNA reads as TGTGCCATCAGCGATGCGGTCAGCTCCTACGAGCAGTACTTC.

The chain carries TRBV5-1 and TRBJ2-7, with 8 bases lining up with TRBD2. This CDR3 is built from 16 residues. J lost 2 bases, V lost 0 bases, and 7 bases had no gene match. Germline V gene sequence: CDR1 SGHRS, CDR2 YFSETQ. CDR3 coding DNA: TGCGCCAGCAGCTTGGCCGGGGGGGGGACGACCTACGAGCAGTACTTC. Translated: CASSLAGGGTTYEQYF.

The gene calls are TRBV11-2 and TRBJ1-1; 9 nucleotides line up with TRBD1. Germline CDR1 is SGHAT and CDR2 is FQNNGV. With V trimmed by 5 bases and J by 4 bases, 11 bases remained unmatched. CDR3 length: 16 amino acids. The CDR3 here is CASSQPSDRGSTEAFF. As DNA, the CDR3 is TGTGCCAGCAGCCAACCGAGCGACAGGGGGAGCACTGAAGCTTTCTTT.

This clone turned up a few times. The chain links TRBV29-1 to TRBJ1-1; D unresolved. CDR3 length: 12 residues. The germline V gene has CDR1 SQVTM and CDR2 ANQGSEA. V lost 8 bases to trimming and J lost 4 bases, with 14 bases between them. The CDR3 protein is CSSKHGRTEAFF. The CDR3 DNA reads TGCAGCTCGAAACATGGTCGCACTGAAGCTTTCTTT. Full variable domain (rest looked up from reference TRBV29-1 and TRBJ1-1): SAVISQKPSRDICQRGTSLTIQCQVDSQVTMMFWYRQQPGQSLTLIATANQGSEATYESGFVIDKFPISRPNLTFSTLTVSNMSPEDSSIYLCSSKHGRTEAFFGQGTRLTVV.

This sequence joins TRBV6-6 and TRBJ2-3; D might be TRBD2 (6 bases). V lost 0 bases, J lost 0 bases, and 10 bases lay in between. The CDR3 sequence is 16 residues long. Germline CDR1 reads MNHNY; CDR2 reads SVGAGI (reference sequence). For the CDR3, the DNA is TGTGCCAGCAGTTACTCGATTGGGACTAGCACAGATACGCAGTATTTT. Residues: CASSYSIGTSTDTQYF.

The chain combines TRBV6-5 with TRBJ2-1; 9 nucleotides align to TRBD2. Trimming at V came to 6 bases and at J to 7 bases, leaving 4 bases not matched to a gene. Looked up from germline, CDR1 is MNHEY and CDR2 is SVGAGI. The CDR3 is 13 residues long. The CDR3 DNA reads as TGTGCCAGCAGCACGGGACTAGCTAATGAGCAGTTCTTC. Encoded protein: CASSTGLANEQFF.

CDR3 residues: CASSLWSGGTANYGYTF. As DNA, the CDR3 is TGTGCCAGCAGTTTATGGTCCGGCGGGACAGCTAACTATGGCTACACCTTC. V gene TRBV28 combines with J gene TRBJ1-2; 7 bases map to TRBD1. V lost 0 bases, J lost 0 bases, and 7 bases stayed unmatched. This CDR3 is built from 17 residues. The germline V gene has CDR1 MDHEN and CDR2 SYDVKM.

The count of this clone is one. V usage is TRBV6-1 and J usage is TRBJ1-2; D is ambiguous. The CDR3 runs to 13 residues. Per the germline V gene, CDR1 is MNHNS and CDR2 is SASEGT. V lost 1 base to trimming and J lost 5 bases, with 8 bases between them. The CDR3 sequence: CASSEVSRYGYTF. DNA of the CDR3: TGTGCCAGCAGTGAAGTGAGCAGGTATGGCTACACCTTC.

V gene TRBV27 combines with J gene TRBJ2-1; 7 bases match TRBD2. CDR3 length: 16 amino acids. CDR1 and CDR2 from the germline V gene are MNHEY and SMNVEV (reference sequence). Trimming removed 0 bases from V and 1 base from J; junction bases left unmatched: 3. CDR3 sequence (DNA): TGTGCCAGCAGTTTATCTGGCGGGAGTTCCTACAATGAGCAGTTCTTC. Its protein product is CASSLSGGSSYNEQFF.

This chain joins TRBV6-4 and TRBJ1-1; 7 bases map to TRBD1. Trimming cost V 7 bases and J 0 bases; bases outside gene matches: 11. The CDR3 length is 16 residues. Germline V gene sequence: CDR1 MRHNA, CDR2 SNTAGT. The DNA of the CDR3 is TGTGCCAGCACCGAAACCCGACAGGGTTTGAACACTGAAGCTTTCTTT. It codes for CASTETRQGLNTEAFF.

This clone was counted only a few times. The chain links TRBV7-8 to TRBJ1-1; D may be TRBD1 (6 bases). The V end was cut by 5 bases, the J end by 2 bases, with 21 bases between. Germline V CDR1 and CDR2: SGHVS, FQNEAQ. This CDR3 has 17 amino acids. DNA of the CDR3: TGTGCCAGCAGCCCGAGCCGGGTTCAGGGGCAAAACACTGAAGCTTTCTTT. Its protein product is CASSPSRVQGQNTEAFF.

The J gene is TRBJ2-2, the V gene TRBV18; possibly TRBD1 for D (6 bases). V shed 2 bases and J shed 7 bases, with 20 bases lying between them. The germline V gene encodes CDR1 KGHSH and CDR2 LQKENI. The CDR3 extends over 17 amino acids. The CDR3, as DNA: TGTGCCAGCTCACCAGGAGTATCAGGGGCTCTCGGCGGGGAGCTGTTTTTT. Its protein product is CASSPGVSGALGGELFF.